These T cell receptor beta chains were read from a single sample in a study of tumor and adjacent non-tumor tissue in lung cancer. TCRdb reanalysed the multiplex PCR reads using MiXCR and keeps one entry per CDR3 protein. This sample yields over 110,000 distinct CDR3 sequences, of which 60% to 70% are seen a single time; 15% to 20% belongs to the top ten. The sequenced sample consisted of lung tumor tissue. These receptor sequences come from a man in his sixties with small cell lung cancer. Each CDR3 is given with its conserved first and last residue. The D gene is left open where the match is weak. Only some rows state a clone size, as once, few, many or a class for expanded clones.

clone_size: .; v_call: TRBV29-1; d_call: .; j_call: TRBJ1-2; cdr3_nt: TGCAGCATTGAAAATAGCTGGGGACGTGGCTACACCTTC; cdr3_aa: CSIENSWGRGYTF
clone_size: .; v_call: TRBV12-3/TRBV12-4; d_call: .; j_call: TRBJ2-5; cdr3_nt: TGTGCCGGCAGTTTCTCCCTGGGCGGTCGTGAGTACTTC; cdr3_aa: CAGSFSLGGREYF
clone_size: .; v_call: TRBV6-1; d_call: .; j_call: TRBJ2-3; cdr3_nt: TGTACCAGTAGTGAAGAATGGGGCACAGATACGCAGTATTTT; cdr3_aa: CTSSEEWGTDTQYF
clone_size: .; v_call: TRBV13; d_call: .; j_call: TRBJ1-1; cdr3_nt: TGTGCCAGCAGCGCCCCGCCCCAGAACACTGAAGCTTTCTTT; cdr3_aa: CASSAPPQNTEAFF
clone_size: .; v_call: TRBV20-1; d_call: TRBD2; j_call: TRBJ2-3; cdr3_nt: TGCATCACCGGGACTAGCGGGAGGGTCGGCCCAGATACGCAGTATTTT; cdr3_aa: CITGTSGRVGPDTQYF
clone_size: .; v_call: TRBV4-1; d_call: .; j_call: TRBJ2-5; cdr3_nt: TGCGCCAGCAGCCAAGAAGGATCCGTCCAATCTGGGACCCAGTACTTC; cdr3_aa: CASSQEGSVQSGTQYF
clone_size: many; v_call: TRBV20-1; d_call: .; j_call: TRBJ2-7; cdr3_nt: TGCAGTGCTACCTCCCACAGTCGGGAGCAGTACTTC; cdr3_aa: CSATSHSREQYF
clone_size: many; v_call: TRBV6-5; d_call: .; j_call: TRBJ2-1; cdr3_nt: TGTGCCAGCAGCGTCCCCGGGGGCGATGAGTTCTTC; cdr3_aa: CASSVPGGDEFF
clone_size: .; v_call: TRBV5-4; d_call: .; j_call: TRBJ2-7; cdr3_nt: TGTGCCAGCAGCTTGGGGCTAGCTGATACCTACGAGCAGTACTTC; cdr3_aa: CASSLGLADTYEQYF
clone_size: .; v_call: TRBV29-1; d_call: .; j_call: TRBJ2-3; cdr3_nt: TGCTGCGTTCGAATAACGGTGCTCACAGATACGCAGTATTTT; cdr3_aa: CCVRITVLTDTQYF
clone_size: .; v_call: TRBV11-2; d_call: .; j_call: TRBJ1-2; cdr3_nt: TGTGCCAGCAGCTTCACAGACTATGGCTACACCTTC; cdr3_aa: CASSFTDYGYTF
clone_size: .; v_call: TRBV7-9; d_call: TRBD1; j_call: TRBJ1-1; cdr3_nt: TGTGCCAGCAGCTTAGGGACAGGGTATAGAACTGAAGCTTTCTTT; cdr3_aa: CASSLGTGYRTEAFF
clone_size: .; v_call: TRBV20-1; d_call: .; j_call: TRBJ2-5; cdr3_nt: TGCAGTGCTACCCCCCAAGAGACCCAGTACTTC; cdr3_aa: CSATPQETQYF
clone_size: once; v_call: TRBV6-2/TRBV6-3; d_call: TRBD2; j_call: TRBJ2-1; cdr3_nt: TGTGCCAGCAGTTACCTTCCGGGACTAGCGACCTACAATGAGCACTTCTTC; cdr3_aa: CASSYLPGLATYNEHFF
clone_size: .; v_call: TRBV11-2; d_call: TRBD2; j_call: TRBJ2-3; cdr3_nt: TGTGCCAGCAGCTTAGATGGCGCGGGAGACACAGATACGCAGTATTTT; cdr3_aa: CASSLDGAGDTDTQYF
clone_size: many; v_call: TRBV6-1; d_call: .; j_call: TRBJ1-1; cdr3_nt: TGTGCCAGCAGTGAACGCGACGAAATTGGGACTGAAGCTTTCTTT; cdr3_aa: CASSERDEIGTEAFF
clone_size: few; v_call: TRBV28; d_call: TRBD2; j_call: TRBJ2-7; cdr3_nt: TGTGCCAGCAGTTTAAACAGCGGGAGGCACGAGCAGTACTTC; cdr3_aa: CASSLNSGRHEQYF
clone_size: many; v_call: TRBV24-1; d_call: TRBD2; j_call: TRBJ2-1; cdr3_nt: TGTGCCACCAGTGTAGCGGGAGGGCCCTACAATGAGCAGTTCTTC; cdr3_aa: CATSVAGGPYNEQFF
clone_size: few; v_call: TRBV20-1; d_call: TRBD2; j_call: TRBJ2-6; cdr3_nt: TGCAGTGCTAGAGATGGTACTAGCGGGTTGTCCGTCCTGACTTTC; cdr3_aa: CSARDGTSGLSVLTF
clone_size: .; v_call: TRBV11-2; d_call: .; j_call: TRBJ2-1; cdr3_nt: TGTGCCGGCAGCTTCATGCTCAACAATGAGCAGTTTTTC; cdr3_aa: CAGSFMLNNEQFF
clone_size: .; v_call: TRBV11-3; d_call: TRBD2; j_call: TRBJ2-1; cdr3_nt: TGTGCCAGCAGCGGAGGTCTAGCGGGGACCAATGAGCAGTTCTTC; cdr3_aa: CASSGGLAGTNEQFF
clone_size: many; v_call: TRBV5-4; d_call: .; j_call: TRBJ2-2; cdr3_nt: TGTGCCAGCAGCCTATACCCCGGGGAGCTGTTTTTT; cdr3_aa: CASSLYPGELFF
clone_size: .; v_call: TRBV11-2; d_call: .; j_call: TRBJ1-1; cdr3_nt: TGTACCAGCAGCTTATGCCCACAGCCCGGGATATGCCAAGCTTTCTTT; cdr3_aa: CTSSLCPQPGICQAFF
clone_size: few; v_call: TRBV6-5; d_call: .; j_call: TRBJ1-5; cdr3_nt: TGTGCCAGCAGTTACTCTAGGGGTCTTGGGCAGCCCCAGCATTTT; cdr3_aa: CASSYSRGLGQPQHF
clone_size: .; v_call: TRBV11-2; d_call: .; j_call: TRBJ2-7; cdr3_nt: TGTGCCAGCAGCTTAGCGGCAGGGACCTTCTACAATGAGCAGTACTTC; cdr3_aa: CASSLAAGTFYNEQYF
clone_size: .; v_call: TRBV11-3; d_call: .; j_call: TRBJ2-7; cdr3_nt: TGTGCCAGCAGCTTAGATTACGGTGGTGAGCAGTACTTC; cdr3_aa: CASSLDYGGEQYF
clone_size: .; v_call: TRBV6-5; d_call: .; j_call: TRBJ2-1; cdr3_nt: TGTGCCAGCAGTCGTGAAGGCTACAATGAGCAGCTCTTC; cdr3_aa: CASSREGYNEQLF
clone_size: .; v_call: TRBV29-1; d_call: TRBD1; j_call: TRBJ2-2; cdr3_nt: TGTAGGGTTGGGACAGGGGGCGGGGAGCTGTTTTTT; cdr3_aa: CRVGTGGGELFF
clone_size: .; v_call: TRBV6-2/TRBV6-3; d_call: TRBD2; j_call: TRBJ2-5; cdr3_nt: TGTGCCAGCACCTTAGCGGGCCTCAGGGAAGAGACCCAGTACTTC; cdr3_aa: CASTLAGLREETQYF
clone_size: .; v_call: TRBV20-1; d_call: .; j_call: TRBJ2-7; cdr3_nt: TGCAATGCTAGAGGCGACAATACGGTCTACGAGCAGTACTTC; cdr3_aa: CNARGDNTVYEQYF
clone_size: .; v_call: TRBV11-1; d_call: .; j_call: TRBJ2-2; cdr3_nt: TGTGTCAGCAGCTCCCCGGACGGGGTAGGCACCGGGGAACTGTTTTTT; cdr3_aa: CVSSSPDGVGTGELFF
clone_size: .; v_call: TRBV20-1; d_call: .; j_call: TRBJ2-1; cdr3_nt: TGCAGTGCTAGAGACAGGGGCGGAAGAGCGGGATTAGCCTACAATGAGCAGTTCTTC; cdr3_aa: CSARDRGGRAGLAYNEQFF
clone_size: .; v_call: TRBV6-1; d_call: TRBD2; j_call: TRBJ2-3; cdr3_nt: TGTGCCAGCAGTGAACTAGCGGGAGGGCCGATGGATACGCAGTATTTT; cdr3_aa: CASSELAGGPMDTQYF
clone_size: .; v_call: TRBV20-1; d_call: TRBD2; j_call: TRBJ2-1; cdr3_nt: TGCAGTGCTATGGTAGCGGGAGGGACATTCGGCGGTGGGCAGTTCTTC; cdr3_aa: CSAMVAGGTFGGGQFF
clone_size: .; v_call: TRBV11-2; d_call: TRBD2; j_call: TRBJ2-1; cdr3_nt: TGTGCCGGCAGCTCTCAAGGGCTAGCGGGAGGGCCAGGCAATGAGCAGTTCTTC; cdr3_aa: CAGSSQGLAGGPGNEQFF
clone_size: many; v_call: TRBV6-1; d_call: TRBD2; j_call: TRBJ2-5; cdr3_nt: TGTGCCACCCAGCGGGAGGTGACAGAGACCCAGTACTTC; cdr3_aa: CATQREVTETQYF
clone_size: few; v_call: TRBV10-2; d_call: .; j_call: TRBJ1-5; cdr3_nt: TGCGCCAGCAGTGAGACTGGGGGGAGTCAGCCCCAGCATTTT; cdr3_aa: CASSETGGSQPQHF
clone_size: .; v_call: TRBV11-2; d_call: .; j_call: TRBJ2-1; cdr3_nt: TGTGCCAGCAGTTGGACTAACGGGAGAGCCAATGAGCACTTCTTC; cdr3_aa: CASSWTNGRANEHFF
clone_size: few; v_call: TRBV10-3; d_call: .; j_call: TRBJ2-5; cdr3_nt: TGTGCCATCGGAGGATGGGAGACCCAGTACTTC; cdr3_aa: CAIGGWETQYF
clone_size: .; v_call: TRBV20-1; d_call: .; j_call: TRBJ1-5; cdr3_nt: TGCAGTGCTAGTCCTGGGAGAGGGACGGTCAATCAGCCCCAGCATTTT; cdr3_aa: CSASPGRGTVNQPQHF
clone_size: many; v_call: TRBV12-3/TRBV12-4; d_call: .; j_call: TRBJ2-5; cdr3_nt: TGTGCCAGCAGTTTAAAAAGGACAGAAGAGACCCAGTACTTC; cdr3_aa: CASSLKRTEETQYF
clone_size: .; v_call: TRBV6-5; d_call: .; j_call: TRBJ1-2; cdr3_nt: TGTGCCAGCAGTTACTCGGCAGGGGATGGTGGCTACACCTTC; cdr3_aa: CASSYSAGDGGYTF
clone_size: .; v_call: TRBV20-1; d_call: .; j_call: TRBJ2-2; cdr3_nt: TGCAGTGCTGGAGAGGGGCAGGGTGTAACCGGGGGGCTGTTTTTT; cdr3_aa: CSAGEGQGVTGGLFF
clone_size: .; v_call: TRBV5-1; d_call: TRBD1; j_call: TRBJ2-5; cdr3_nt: TGCGCCACCAGCCAGGGGGCGAGGGAGACCCAGTACTTC; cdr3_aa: CATSQGARETQYF
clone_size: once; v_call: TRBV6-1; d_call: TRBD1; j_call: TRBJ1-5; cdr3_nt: TGTGCCAGCAGAGTTACCGCGGGACAGTCCCAACATTTT; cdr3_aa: CASRVTAGQSQHF
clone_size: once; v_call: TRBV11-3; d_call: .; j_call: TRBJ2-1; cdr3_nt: TGTGCCAGGAGAGTGGGCAGGATGGCTGAGCAGTTCTTC; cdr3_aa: CARRVGRMAEQFF
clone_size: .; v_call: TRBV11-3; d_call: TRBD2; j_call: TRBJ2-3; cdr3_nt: TGTGCCAGCAGCAATAGCGGGAGCCTTAGCACTGATACGCAGAATTTT; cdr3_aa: CASSNSGSLSTDTQNF
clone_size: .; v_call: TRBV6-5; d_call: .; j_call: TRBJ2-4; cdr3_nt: TGTGCCAGCAGTTACTCGGTGGAGTTGAGCATTCAGTACTTC; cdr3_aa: CASSYSVELSIQYF
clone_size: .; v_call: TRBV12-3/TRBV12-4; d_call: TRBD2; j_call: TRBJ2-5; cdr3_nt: TGTGCCAGTAACCCACCCACTAGCGGGAGGGCTCGGGACCAGTACTTC; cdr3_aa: CASNPPTSGRARDQYF
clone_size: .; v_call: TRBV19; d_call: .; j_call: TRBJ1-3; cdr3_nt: TGTGCCAGTAGTTTAGGGGCTCGAGGAAACACCACATATTTT; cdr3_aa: CASSLGARGNTTYF
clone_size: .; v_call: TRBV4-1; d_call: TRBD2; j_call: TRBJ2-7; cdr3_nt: TGTACCAGCAGCCCAAAGGGACTAGCGGGATTGAGGAGCTCCCACGAGCAGTACTTC; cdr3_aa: CTSSPKGLAGLRSSHEQYF
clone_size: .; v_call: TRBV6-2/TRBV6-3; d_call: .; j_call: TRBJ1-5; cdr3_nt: TGTGCCAGCACCAAACCAGGGCAGAGGGAGCCCCAGCATTTT; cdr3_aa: CASTKPGQREPQHF
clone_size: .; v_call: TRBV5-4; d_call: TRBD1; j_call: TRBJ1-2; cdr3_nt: TGTGCCAGCAGCTTTGACAGGGCCGATGGCTACACCTTC; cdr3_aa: CASSFDRADGYTF
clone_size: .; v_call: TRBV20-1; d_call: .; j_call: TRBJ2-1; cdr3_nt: TGCAGTGCTAGAGATAGGTTATACGGGAACTCCTACAATGAGCAGTTCTTC; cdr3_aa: CSARDRLYGNSYNEQFF
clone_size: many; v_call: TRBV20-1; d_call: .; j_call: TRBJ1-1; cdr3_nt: TGCAGTGCTAGAGATACCGCGGGGACTGAAGCTTTCTTT; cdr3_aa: CSARDTAGTEAFF
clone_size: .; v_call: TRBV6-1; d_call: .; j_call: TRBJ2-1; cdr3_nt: TGTGCCGGCAGTGAAGTGGTAATTCAATCCTACAATGAGCAGTTCTTC; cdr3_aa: CAGSEVVIQSYNEQFF
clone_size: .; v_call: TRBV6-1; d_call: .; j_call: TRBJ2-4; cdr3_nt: TGTGCCACCACGGACTCAGCCAAAAACGTTCAGTACTTC; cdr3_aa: CATTDSAKNVQYF
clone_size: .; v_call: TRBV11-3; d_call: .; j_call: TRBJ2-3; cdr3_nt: TGTGCCAGCGGCCCGTCGTGCGCAGATACGCAGTATTTT; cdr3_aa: CASGPSCADTQYF